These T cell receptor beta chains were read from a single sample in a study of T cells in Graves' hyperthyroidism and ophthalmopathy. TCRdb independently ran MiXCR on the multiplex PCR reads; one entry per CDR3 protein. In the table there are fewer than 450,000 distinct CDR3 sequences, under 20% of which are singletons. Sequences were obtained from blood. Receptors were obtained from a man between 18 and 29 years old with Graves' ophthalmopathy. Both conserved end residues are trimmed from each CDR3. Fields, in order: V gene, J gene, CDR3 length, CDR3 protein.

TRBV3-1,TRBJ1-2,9,ASSHTYGYT
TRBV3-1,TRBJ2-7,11,ASSQGGGGEQY
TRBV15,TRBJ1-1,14,ATSRGRGGVSTEAF
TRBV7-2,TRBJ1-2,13,ASSISGTANYGYT
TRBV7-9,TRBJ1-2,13,ASSSVRGNAGGYT
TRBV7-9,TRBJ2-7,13,ASSSSGGQAYEQY
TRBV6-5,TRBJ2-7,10,ASTFGDYEQY
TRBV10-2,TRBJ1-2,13,ASIKQASMNYGYT
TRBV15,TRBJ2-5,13,AKPRGGTANETQY
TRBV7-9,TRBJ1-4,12,ASSLGHPREKLF
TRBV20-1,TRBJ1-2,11,SATGGANYGYT
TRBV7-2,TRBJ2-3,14,ALSFGGAGSTDTQY
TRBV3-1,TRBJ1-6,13,ASSQVGQGSGPLH
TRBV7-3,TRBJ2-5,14,ASSPDRAAFGETQY